This T cell receptor beta chain was recovered during a study of T cell therapy after organ transplantation. About the study: After therapy, patients were monitored for about 29 weeks. A median of 1.92 x 10^8 CMV-specific T cells was infused in 2 to 6 doses.

As regards this clone: Its target is not known.

Study outcomes and limitations: Concurrent antirejection and antiviral drugs remain unassessed confounders.

Method: immunoSEQ multiplex PCR; TCRdb's copy keeps in-frame clones and lacks some. Counted here are 40,000 to 60,000 clones, approximately 94% occurring once; the ten biggest clones make up 2.5% to 3.5%. CDR3 length: 16 amino acids. Germline values: CDR1 SEHNR, CDR2 FQNEAQ (reference sequence). The trim removed 2 bases at V and 6 bases at J, leaving 9 bases unmatched. The chain links TRBV7-9 to TRBJ2-7; 11 nucleotides agree with TRBD2. The source was CD8+ T cells from blood, collected before autologous CMV-specific T cell therapy. The source is a human patient who had received a solid organ transplant and had CMV disease. CDR3 sequence (DNA): TGTGCCAGCAGCTTAAATGGTCTAGCGGGAGGTCTCGAGCAGTACTTC. Translating it yields CASSLNGLAGGLEQYF. The full variable domain, with the rest looked up from reference TRBV7-9 and TRBJ2-7, is DTGVSQNPRHKITKRGQNVTFRCDPISEHNRLYWYRQTLGQGPEFLTYFQNEAQLEKSRLLSDRFSAERPKGSFSTLEIQRTEQGDSAMYLCASSLNGLAGGLEQYFGPGTRLTVT.